The 20 T cell receptor beta chains below all came from one sample that was sequenced in a study of CD8+CD57+ T cells in acquired aplastic anemia. Flow cytometry had shown expanded CD8+CD57+ cells in the patients chosen for sequencing. Genomic DNA served as template for TCR beta VDJ and CDR3 profiling. Via MiXCR, TCRdb re-called the reads, giving one row per CDR3 protein. Among about 41,000 distinct CDR3 sequences listed, approximately 63% were seen once. The specimen was sorted CD4+, CD8+, or CD8+CD57+ T cells (not recorded which) from PBMCs. All receptors derive from a human donor with aplastic anemia.

This clonotype was counted a few times. V is TRBV9 and J is TRBJ2-1, with D possibly TRBD2 on 5 matching bases. The V gene's germline CDR1 is SGDLS and CDR2 YYNGEE. The CDR3 consists of 14 residues. V lost 0 bases and J 9 bases, leaving 13 bases between the germline ends. The CDR3 DNA is TGTGCCAGCAGCGTAGCCGGGAAGAGCGTTGAGCAGTTCTTC. Translating it yields CASSVAGKSVEQFF.

The rearrangement links TRBV7-9 to TRBJ2-5, with TRBD2 identical over 8 bases. This CDR3 spans 11 amino acids. With 10 bases clipped from V and 8 bases from J, the junction kept 6 bases outside the gene matches. In germline, CDR1 is SEHNR, CDR2 FQNEAQ (reference sequence). The CDR3: CAILRGGTQYF. CDR3 in DNA: TGTGCCATCCTACGGGGGGGTACCCAGTACTTC.

The sample holds a few counts of this clonotype. This sequence joins TRBV4-1 and TRBJ2-2; 9 bases are a match to TRBD2. Germline V CDR1 and CDR2: MGHRA, YSYEKL. The CDR3 covers 11 residues. With V trimmed by 0 bases and J by 17 bases, 1 base remained unmatched. CDR3 sequence: CASSQERGGFF. The DNA of the CDR3 is TGCGCCAGCAGCCAAGAGCGGGGGGGTTTTTTT.

This clonotype was found a few times. The J gene is TRBJ2-5, the V gene TRBV9, with 10 bases fitting TRBD2. CDR1 and CDR2 from the germline V gene are SGDLS and YYNGEE. This CDR3 is built from 16 residues. Germline trimming cut 0 bases from V and 4 bases from J; bases unmatched to any gene: 6. The CDR3 DNA reads as TGTGCCAGCAGCGTAGATAGCGGGGGGTTCCCAGAGACCCAGTACTTC. As protein: CASSVDSGGFPETQYF.

Note on this clonotype: The conserved phenylalanine or tryptophan is not found at the CDR3 terminus, so this likely reflects a read error. The chain recombines TRBV2 with TRBJ1-2, with 9 bases fitting TRBD1. The V gene's germline CDR1 is SNHLY and CDR2 FYNNEI. The length of the CDR3 is 14 residues. The ends lost 1 base at V and 4 bases at J; junction bases unmatched: 1. The CDR3 is CASSEGTGVYGYTL. CDR3 DNA sequence: TGTGCCAGCAGTGAAGGGACAGGGGTCTATGGCTACACCCTC.

This clonotype was detected many times. The chain joins TRBV6-1 to TRBJ2-1; D unresolved. This CDR3 contains 14 residues. Germline-derived CDR1 and CDR2 are MNHNS and SASEGT. Trimming took off 5 bases at V and 4 bases at J, with 12 bases between the two ends. CDR3 loop: CASSPSPVYNEQFF. CDR3 DNA sequence: TGTGCCAGCAGTCCCAGCCCAGTGTACAATGAGCAGTTCTTC.

This chain uses TRBV6-6 with TRBJ2-5; D assignment may be TRBD1 or TRBD2 (7 bases each). Germline V CDR1 and CDR2: MNHNY, SVGAGI (reference sequence). The CDR3 has 15 residues. With 2 bases removed from V and 4 bases from J, the gap between germline ends came to 14 bases. CDR3 region: CASSYPRGGGETQYF. In DNA, the CDR3 is TGTGCCAGCAGTTACCCCAGGGGGGGGGGAGAGACCCAGTACTTC.

This clonotype showed up just once. V usage is TRBV9 and J usage is TRBJ2-3; TRBD2 is a possible D gene (5 bases). V gave up 0 bases and J gave up 6 bases, with 8 bases separating them. Germline CDR1 SGDLS, CDR2 YYNGEE. The CDR3 spans 13 residues. CDR3 loop: CASSVAWEDTQYF. The CDR3 DNA is TGTGCCAGCAGCGTAGCTTGGGAGGATACGCAGTATTTT.

In this sample, this clonotype turned up a few times. The chain combines TRBV7-6 with TRBJ2-5; weak D call: TRBD2 (7 bases). The CDR3 contains 15 residues. The germline V gene has CDR1 SGHVS and CDR2 FNYEAQ. Trimming removed 5 bases from V and 2 bases from J, with 15 bases in between. CDR3 region: CASSIGGGGQETQYF. CDR3 sequence (DNA): TGTGCCAGCAGCATAGGGGGGGGCGGGCAAGAGACCCAGTACTTC.

This clonotype has only a few counts. A read error is possible here, since a much larger clone lies one base away. The chain recombines TRBV9 with TRBJ1-1; TRBD1 might be the D (6 bases). This CDR3 contains 15 residues. The germline V gene has CDR1 SGDLS and CDR2 YYNGEE. CDR3 nucleotide sequence: TGTGCCGGCAGCGTAGGGGGGACGGGCGGCACTGAAGCTTTCTTT. Translation gives CAGSVGGTGGTEAFF.

The chain employs TRBV29-1 and TRBJ2-5; 11 nucleotides agree with TRBD1. After removal of 2 bases from V and 6 bases from J, the junction contained 5 bases not matched to a gene. This CDR3 spans 14 amino acids. Per germline, CDR1 SQVTM and CDR2 ANQGSEA. CDR3 loop: CSVERDRGAKTQYF. The CDR3 DNA sequence: TGCAGCGTTGAAAGGGACAGGGGGGCGAAGACCCAGTACTTC.

This clonotype was seen a single time. The genes are TRBV7-4 and TRBJ1-6; D unclear. Trimming cost V 5 bases and J 9 bases, with 11 bases left between them. The CDR3 contains 13 residues. In germline, CDR1 is SGHVT, CDR2 SQSDAQ. The DNA of the CDR3 is TGTGCCAGCAGCCACCCGGGAGGTTCACCCCTCCACTTT. This codes for CASSHPGGSPLHF. The full variable domain, in which reference TRBV7-4 and TRBJ1-6 provide the parts outside the CDR3, is GAGVSQSPRYKVAKRGRDVALRCDSISGHVTLYWYRQTLGQGSEVLTYSQSDAQRDKSGRPSGRFSAERPERSVSTLKIQRTEQGDSAVYLCASSHPGGSPLHFGNGTRLTVT.

At least ten counts were recorded for this clonotype. V and J are TRBV7-9 and TRBJ2-1; weak D call: TRBD2 (5 bases). Per the germline V gene, CDR1 is SEHNR and CDR2 is FQNEAQ (reference sequence). The length of the CDR3 is 13 residues. V was clipped by 3 bases and J by 8 bases, with 11 bases between them. The CDR3 region is CASSLSTSYEQFF. In nucleotides, the CDR3 is TGTGCCAGCAGCTTGTCAACTAGTTATGAGCAGTTCTTC.

This rearrangement joins TRBV7-6 to TRBJ1-1, with TRBD1 matching over 9 bases. Per the germline V gene, CDR1 is SGHVS and CDR2 is FNYEAQ. CDR3 length: 14 residues. Trimming took 2 bases from V and 7 from J; bases not matched to a gene: 5. CDR3 coding DNA: TGTGCCAGCAGCTTAAAACGACAGGGGGTTGAAGCTTTCTTT. Protein product: CASSLKRQGVEAFF.

This clonotype has a count of ten or more. This chain joins TRBV4-1 and TRBJ2-1; 8 positions agree with TRBD2. The J segment lost 6 bases and the V segment lost 4 bases, leaving 11 bases of the junction unmatched. CDR1 and CDR2 from the germline V gene are MGHRA and YSYEKL. The CDR3 is made up of 16 amino acids. CDR3 amino acids: CASSRAPGLESNEQFF. CDR3 bases: TGCGCCAGCAGCCGGGCACCGGGACTAGAATCCAATGAGCAGTTCTTC.

The J gene is TRBJ1-6, the V gene TRBV2; D unclear. CDR1 and CDR2 (germline): SNHLY, FYNNEI. The CDR3 extends over 16 amino acids. V was pared by 8 bases and J by 0 bases, with 14 bases between. DNA for the CDR3: TGTGCCAGCGGTCTGGAGGGTTTCTCCTATAATTCACCCCTCCACTTT. Its translation is CASGLEGFSYNSPLHF. The full variable domain, in which reference TRBV2 and TRBJ1-6 provide the parts outside the CDR3, is EPEVTQTPSHQVTQMGQEVILRCVPISNHLYFYWYRQILGQKVEFLVSFYNNEISEKSEIFDDQFSVERPDGSNFTLKIRSTKLEDSAMYFCASGLEGFSYNSPLHFGNGTRLTVT.

This clonotype was found once. V and J are TRBV10-1 and TRBJ2-1; 8 bases agree with TRBD1. V lost 4 bases, J lost 9 bases, and 8 bases stayed unmatched. Germline V gives CDR1 WNHNN, CDR2 SYGVQD (reference sequence). The CDR3 totals 14 residues. CDR3 protein: CASSAKTGASEQFF. CDR3 nucleotide sequence: TGCGCCAGCAGTGCTAAGACAGGGGCAAGTGAGCAGTTCTTC.

The chain joins TRBV7-2 to TRBJ2-7, with D perhaps TRBD2 (6 bases). The CDR3 consists of 14 residues. Trimming stripped 9 bases from V and 4 bases from J, with 19 bases between. CDR1 is SGHTA, CDR2 FQGNSA, per germline. This chain's CDR3 is CASSSGEARYEQYF. CDR3 DNA: TGTGCCAGTTCCTCGGGGGAAGCGCGATACGAGCAGTACTTC.

Concerning this clonotype: It is likely a read error, because the conserved phenylalanine at the end of the CDR3 is missing. The chain employs TRBV24-1 and TRBJ2-7, with D unresolved. This CDR3 has 13 residues. The V end was cut by 6 bases, the J end by 3 bases, with 11 bases between. CDR1 is KGHDR, CDR2 SFDVKD, per germline. The CDR3 DNA sequence: TGTGCCACCAGTTCTTCTTCAAACTACGAGCAGTACCTC. This sequence encodes CATSSSSNYEQYL.

The chain recombines TRBV7-2 with TRBJ2-1; tentative D call: TRBD2 (6 bases). Between the trimmed V and J ends, which lost 5 bases and 8 bases, there was a span of 10 bases. The germline gives CDR1 SGHTA, CDR2 FQGNSA. The CDR3 is 12 residues long. CDR3: CASSLWGDEQFF. DNA of the CDR3: TGTGCCAGCAGCCTGTGGGGGGATGAGCAGTTCTTC.